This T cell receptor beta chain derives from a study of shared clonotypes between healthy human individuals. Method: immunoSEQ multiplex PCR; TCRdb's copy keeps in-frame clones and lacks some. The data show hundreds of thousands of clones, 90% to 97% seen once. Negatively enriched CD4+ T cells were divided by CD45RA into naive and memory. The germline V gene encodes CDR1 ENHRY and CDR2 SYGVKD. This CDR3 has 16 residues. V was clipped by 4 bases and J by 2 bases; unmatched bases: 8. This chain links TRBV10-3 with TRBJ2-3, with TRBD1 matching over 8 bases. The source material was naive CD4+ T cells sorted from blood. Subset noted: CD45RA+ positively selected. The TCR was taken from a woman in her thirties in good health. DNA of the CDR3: TGTGCCATCAGTGCCGGAGGACAGGGAGCCACAGATACGCAGTATTTT. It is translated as CAISAGGQGATDTQYF.